These T cell receptor beta chains were read from a single sample in a study of CD8 T cells in ankylosing spondylitis. A single record per CDR3 protein comes from TCRdb applying MiXCR to the 5' RACE reads. This repertoire shows some 290,000 distinct CDR3 sequences, about 19% found once; its top ten account for 7.5% to 9.5%. The sample comprised blood, either unsorted or a sorted T cell fraction (not recorded which). These receptors were taken from a male donor with ankylosing spondylitis or in good health (not recorded which). CDR3s leave out the opening cysteine and the closing phenylalanine or tryptophan.

J: TRBJ1-3
V: TRBV20-1
CDR3: SARDLQGRNTIY

J: TRBJ2-2
V: TRBV5-5
CDR3: ASSLVRGGDGELF

J: TRBJ2-2
V: TRBV4-2
CDR3: ASSQEVDRVEELF

J: TRBJ2-1
V: TRBV11-2
CDR3: ASSLDGQAYNEQF

J: TRBJ2-1
V: TRBV7-6
CDR3: ASSPTPTSGTKRKGHEQF

J: TRBJ2-2
V: TRBV28
CDR3: ASAQLSTGELF

J: TRBJ2-3
V: TRBV19
CDR3: ASSIGLIGTDTQY

J: TRBJ2-5
V: TRBV20-1
CDR3: SARDRGLSGPKETQY

J: TRBJ2-5
V: TRBV20-1
CDR3: SAREGAETQY

J: TRBJ2-3
V: TRBV4-2
CDR3: ASSQEVGLAVTDTQY

J: TRBJ2-1
V: TRBV29-1
CDR3: SVEDRIGRVEGNEQF

J: TRBJ2-5
V: TRBV7-7
CDR3: ASSLGRQETQY

J: TRBJ2-5
V: TRBV6-5
CDR3: ASRTQGETQY

J: TRBJ2-3
V: TRBV29-1
CDR3: SVEEGITDTQY

J: TRBJ2-1
V: TRBV10-3
CDR3: AIRGDPDNEQF

J: TRBJ2-3
V: TRBV9
CDR3: ASSKRTSGSGPDTQY

J: TRBJ1-5
V: TRBV19
CDR3: ASKDSDSNQPQH

J: TRBJ2-1
V: TRBV12-3/TRBV12-4
CDR3: ASSLSGGQF

J: TRBJ1-2
V: TRBV20-1
CDR3: SAPREDRGVSGYGYT

J: TRBJ2-5
V: TRBV29-1
CDR3: STTGRVETQY

J: TRBJ1-6
V: TRBV12-3/TRBV12-4
CDR3: ASSLRGGNSPLH

J: TRBJ2-2
V: TRBV7-2
CDR3: ASSNSGGAGAGELF

J: TRBJ2-1
V: TRBV4-2
CDR3: ASSPYPGNEQF

J: TRBJ1-2
V: TRBV6-5
CDR3: ASSYSGQGNYGYT

J: TRBJ1-6
V: TRBV5-1
CDR3: ASSLAQGGGSPLH

J: TRBJ2-3
V: TRBV12-3/TRBV12-4
CDR3: ASVFSGSKADTQY

J: TRBJ2-5
V: TRBV29-1
CDR3: SVDGQGVETQY

J: TRBJ2-1
V: TRBV12-3/TRBV12-4
CDR3: ASSPDRAFGNEQF

J: TRBJ1-4
V: TRBV27
CDR3: ASSSGVLANEKLF

J: TRBJ2-3
V: TRBV5-6
CDR3: ASSFPSGPTDTQY

J: TRBJ2-5
V: TRBV24-1
CDR3: ATSDGGRGSRETQY

J: TRBJ2-3
V: TRBV5-1
CDR3: ASSLDLRSSTDTQY

J: TRBJ2-3
V: TRBV20-1
CDR3: SASLTTAFALSTDTQY

J: TRBJ2-5
V: TRBV27
CDR3: ASSIYRGSETQY

J: TRBJ2-3
V: TRBV15
CDR3: ATSRDRQRDTDTQY

J: TRBJ2-1
V: TRBV14
CDR3: ASSHGTSGGGMQF

J: TRBJ1-1
V: TRBV11-2
CDR3: ASSLDLQNTEAF

J: TRBJ1-5
V: TRBV6-2/TRBV6-3
CDR3: ASSWGTGNQPQH

J: TRBJ2-3
V: TRBV2
CDR3: ASSEPSGGTDTQY

J: TRBJ2-3
V: TRBV10-3
CDR3: AISDLGDTQY

J: TRBJ1-1
V: TRBV5-1
CDR3: ASSWEGSAF

J: TRBJ1-5
V: TRBV24-1
CDR3: ATSPGQGNNQPQH

J: TRBJ2-3
V: TRBV6-7
CDR3: ASSPICWPGSCGDTQY

J: TRBJ1-1
V: TRBV6-5
CDR3: ASSYSADNTEAF

J: TRBJ2-2
V: TRBV11-2
CDR3: ASSEQGAAGELF

J: TRBJ1-2
V: TRBV29-1
CDR3: SAGDAGYT

J: TRBJ1-2
V: TRBV12-3/TRBV12-4
CDR3: ASSSARGLNYGYT

J: TRBJ2-1
V: TRBV6-1
CDR3: ASSEQGAYNEQF

J: TRBJ1-2
V: TRBV27
CDR3: ASRYSRATGGVNYGYT

J: TRBJ2-2
V: TRBV3-1
CDR3: ASSLGQISTGELF

J: TRBJ2-2
V: TRBV6-5
CDR3: ASSYTSRLNTGELF

J: TRBJ2-1
V: TRBV6-2/TRBV6-3
CDR3: ASSYYYDYNEQF

J: TRBJ2-5
V: TRBV15
CDR3: ATSGRDGSPQETQY

J: TRBJ2-5
V: TRBV20-1
CDR3: SARDRQETQY

J: TRBJ2-1
V: TRBV11-2
CDR3: ASSFRDNEQF

J: TRBJ2-5
V: TRBV5-1
CDR3: ASSLTGGYEETQY

J: TRBJ2-3
V: TRBV15
CDR3: ATSESTDTQY

J: TRBJ2-5
V: TRBV20-1
CDR3: RALGQETQY

J: TRBJ2-3
V: TRBV29-1
CDR3: SVGSLATDTQY